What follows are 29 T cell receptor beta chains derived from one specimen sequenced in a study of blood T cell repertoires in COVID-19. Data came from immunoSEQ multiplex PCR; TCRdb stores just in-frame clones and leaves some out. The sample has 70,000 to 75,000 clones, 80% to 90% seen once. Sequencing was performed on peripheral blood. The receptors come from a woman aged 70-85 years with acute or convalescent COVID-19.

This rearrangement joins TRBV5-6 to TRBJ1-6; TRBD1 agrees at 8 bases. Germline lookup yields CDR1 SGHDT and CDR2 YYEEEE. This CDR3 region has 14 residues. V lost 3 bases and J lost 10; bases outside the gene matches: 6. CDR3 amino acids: CASSWDRKGSPLHF. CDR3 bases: TGTGCCAGCAGCTGGGACAGGAAAGGATCACCCCTCCACTTT.

The CDR3 DNA reads as TGTGCCAGTTACTTACAGGGGACTGAAAAACTGTTTTTT. Translation gives CASYLQGTEKLFF. The chain uses TRBV28 and TRBJ1-4; 7 bases match TRBD1. The J segment lost 7 bases and the V segment lost 9 bases, leaving 8 bases of the junction unmatched. The CDR3 extends over 13 amino acids. Germline loops: CDR1 MDHEN, CDR2 SYDVKM.

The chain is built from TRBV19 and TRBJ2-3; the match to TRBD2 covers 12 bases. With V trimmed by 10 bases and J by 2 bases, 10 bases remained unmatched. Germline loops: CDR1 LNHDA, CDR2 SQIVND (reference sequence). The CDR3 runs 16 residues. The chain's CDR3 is CATRRLAGVITDTQYF. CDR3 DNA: TGTGCCACCAGGAGACTAGCGGGAGTCATCACAGATACGCAGTATTTT.

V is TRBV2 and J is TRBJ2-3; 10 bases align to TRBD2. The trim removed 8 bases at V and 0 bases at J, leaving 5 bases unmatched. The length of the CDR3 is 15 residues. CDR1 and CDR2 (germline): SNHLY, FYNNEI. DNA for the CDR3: TGTGCCAGCTCATGGGGACTAGCGAGCACAGATACGCAGTATTTT. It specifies CASSWGLASTDTQYF.

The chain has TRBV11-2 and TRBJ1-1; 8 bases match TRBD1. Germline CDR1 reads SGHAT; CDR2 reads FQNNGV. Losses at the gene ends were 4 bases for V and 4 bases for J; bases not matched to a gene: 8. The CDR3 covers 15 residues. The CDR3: CASSSTGGRGTEAFF. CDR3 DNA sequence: TGTGCCAGCAGCTCTACAGGGGGTCGGGGCACTGAAGCTTTCTTT.

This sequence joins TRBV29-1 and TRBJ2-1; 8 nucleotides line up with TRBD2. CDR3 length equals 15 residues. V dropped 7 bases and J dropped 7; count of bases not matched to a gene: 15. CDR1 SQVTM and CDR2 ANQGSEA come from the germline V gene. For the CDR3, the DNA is TGCAGCGCCCCGGAACCTTCGGGCGGGAGGAATGAGCAGTTCTTC. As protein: CSAPEPSGGRNEQFF.

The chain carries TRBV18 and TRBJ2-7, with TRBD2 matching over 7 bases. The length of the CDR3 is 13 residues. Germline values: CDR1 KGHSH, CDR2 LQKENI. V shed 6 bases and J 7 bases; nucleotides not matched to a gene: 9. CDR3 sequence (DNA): TGTGCCAGCTCCCCTGGACTAGTTGGAGAGCAGTACTTC. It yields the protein CASSPGLVGEQYF.

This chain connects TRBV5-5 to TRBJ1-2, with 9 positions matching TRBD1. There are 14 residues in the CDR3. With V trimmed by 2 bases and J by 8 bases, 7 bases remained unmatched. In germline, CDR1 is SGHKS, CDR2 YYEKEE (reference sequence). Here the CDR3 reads CASSLWTGAAGYTF. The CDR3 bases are TGTGCCAGCAGCTTATGGACAGGGGCGGCAGGCTACACCTTC. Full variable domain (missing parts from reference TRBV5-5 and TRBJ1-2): DAGVTQSPTHLIKTRGQQVTLRCSPISGHKSVSWYQQVLGQGPQFIFQYYEKEERGRGNFPDRFSARQFPNYSSELNVNALLLGDSALYLCASSLWTGAAGYTFGSGTRLTVV.

The CDR3 region is CASRDTGGKNYGYTF. In DNA form, the CDR3 reads TGTGCCAGCAGAGATACAGGGGGCAAAAACTATGGCTACACCTTC. The gene calls are TRBV28 and TRBJ1-2; 9 bases fit TRBD1. J lost 2 bases, V lost 6 bases, and 7 bases had no gene match. Germline assignment: CDR1 MDHEN and CDR2 SYDVKM. The CDR3 length is 15 residues.

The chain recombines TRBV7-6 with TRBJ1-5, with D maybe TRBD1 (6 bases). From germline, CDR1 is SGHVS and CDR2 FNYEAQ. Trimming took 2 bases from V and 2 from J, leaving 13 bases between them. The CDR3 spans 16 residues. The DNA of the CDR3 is TGTGCCAGCAGCTTACTTTCGGACAGCCGCAATCAGCCCCAGCATTTT. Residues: CASSLLSDSRNQPQHF.

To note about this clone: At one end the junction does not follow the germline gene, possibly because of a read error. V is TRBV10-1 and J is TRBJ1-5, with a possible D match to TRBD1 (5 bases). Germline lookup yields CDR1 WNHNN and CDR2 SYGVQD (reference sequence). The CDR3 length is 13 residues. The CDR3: CASSEFQGQPQHF. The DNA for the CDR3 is TGCGCCAGCAGCGAGTTTCAGGGTCAGCCCCAGCATTTT.

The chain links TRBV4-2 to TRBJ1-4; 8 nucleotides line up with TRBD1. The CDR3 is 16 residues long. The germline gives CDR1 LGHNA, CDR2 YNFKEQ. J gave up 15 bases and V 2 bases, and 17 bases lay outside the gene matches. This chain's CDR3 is CASSQPILQGEKVLFF. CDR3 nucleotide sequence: TGTGCCAGCAGCCAACCTATCCTACAGGGGGAGAAGGTCTTGTTTTTT.

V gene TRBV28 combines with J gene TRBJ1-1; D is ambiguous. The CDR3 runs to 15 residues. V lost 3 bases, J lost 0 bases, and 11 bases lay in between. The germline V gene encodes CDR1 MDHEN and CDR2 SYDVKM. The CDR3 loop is CASSLLGRLNTEAFF. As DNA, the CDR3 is TGTGCCAGCAGTTTGTTGGGCCGACTGAACACTGAAGCTTTCTTT.

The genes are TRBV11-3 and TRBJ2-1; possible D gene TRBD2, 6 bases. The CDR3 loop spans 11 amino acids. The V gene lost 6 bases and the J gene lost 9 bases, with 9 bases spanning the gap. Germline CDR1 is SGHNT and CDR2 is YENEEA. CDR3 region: CASRDGSEQFF. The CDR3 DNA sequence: TGTGCCAGCAGAGACGGGAGTGAGCAGTTCTTC.

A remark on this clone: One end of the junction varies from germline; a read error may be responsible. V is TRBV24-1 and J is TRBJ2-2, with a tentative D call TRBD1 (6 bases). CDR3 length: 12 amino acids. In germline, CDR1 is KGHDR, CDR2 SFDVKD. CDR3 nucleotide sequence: TGTGCCACCAGTGATTGGGGGCTGCCACTACATTTT. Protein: CATSDWGLPLHF.

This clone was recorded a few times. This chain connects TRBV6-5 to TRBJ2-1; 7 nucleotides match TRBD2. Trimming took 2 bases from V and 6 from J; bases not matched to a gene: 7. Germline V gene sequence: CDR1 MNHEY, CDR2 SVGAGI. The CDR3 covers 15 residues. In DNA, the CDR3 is TGTGCCAGCAGTTACGAGGGCGGGGGACCCAATGAGCAGTTCTTC. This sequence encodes CASSYEGGGPNEQFF.

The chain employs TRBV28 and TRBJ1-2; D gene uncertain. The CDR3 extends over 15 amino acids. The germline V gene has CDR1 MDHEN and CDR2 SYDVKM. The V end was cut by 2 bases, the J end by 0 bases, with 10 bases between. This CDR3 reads CASSLGSRTNYGYTF. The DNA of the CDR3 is TGTGCCAGCAGTTTAGGGTCTAGAACTAACTATGGCTACACCTTC.

The CDR3 nucleotides read TGTGCCAGCCGGGTGTCGGGCAATCAGCCCCAGCATTTT. This sequence encodes CASRVSGNQPQHF. The genes are TRBV19 and TRBJ1-5; D is unclear. The CDR3 loop spans 13 amino acids. The germline V gene encodes CDR1 LNHDA and CDR2 SQIVND (reference sequence). Trimming removed 9 bases at V and 2 bases at J, with 11 bases between.

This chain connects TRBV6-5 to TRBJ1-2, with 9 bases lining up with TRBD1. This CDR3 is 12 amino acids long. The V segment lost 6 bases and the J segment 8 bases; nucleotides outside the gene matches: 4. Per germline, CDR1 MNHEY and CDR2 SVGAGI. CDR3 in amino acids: CASRDRGLGYTF. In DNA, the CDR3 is TGTGCCAGCAGGGACAGGGGATTAGGCTACACCTTC.

CDR3 nucleotide sequence: TGTGCCAGCTCACCAAGGGACAGGGGTAATCAGCCCCAGCATTTT. Protein sequence: CASSPRDRGNQPQHF. The chain has TRBV18 and TRBJ1-5; TRBD1 aligns across 10 bases. Trimming at V came to 2 bases and at J to 4 bases, leaving 2 bases not matched to a gene. Germline-derived CDR1 and CDR2 are KGHSH and LQKENI. The CDR3 has 15 residues.

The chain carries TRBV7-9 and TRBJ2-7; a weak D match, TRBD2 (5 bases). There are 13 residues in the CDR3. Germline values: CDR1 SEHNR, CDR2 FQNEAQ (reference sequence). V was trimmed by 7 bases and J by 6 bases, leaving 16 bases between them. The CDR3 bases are TGTGCCAGCAACCGCCCGGGGAATCGCGAGCAGTACTTC. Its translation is CASNRPGNREQYF.

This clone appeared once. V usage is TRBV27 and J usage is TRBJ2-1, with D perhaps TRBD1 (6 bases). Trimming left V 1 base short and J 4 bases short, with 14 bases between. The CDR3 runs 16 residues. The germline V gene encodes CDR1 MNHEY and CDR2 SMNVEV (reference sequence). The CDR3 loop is CASSLLRGMGYNEQFF. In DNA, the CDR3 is TGTGCCAGCAGTTTATTAAGGGGGATGGGGTACAATGAGCAGTTCTTC.

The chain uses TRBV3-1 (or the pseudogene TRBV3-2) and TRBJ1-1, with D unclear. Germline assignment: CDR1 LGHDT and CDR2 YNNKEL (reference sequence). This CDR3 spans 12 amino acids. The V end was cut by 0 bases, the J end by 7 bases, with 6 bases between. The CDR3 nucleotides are TGTGCCAGCAGCCAAGATGGCGGTGAAGCTTTCTTT. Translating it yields CASSQDGGEAFF.

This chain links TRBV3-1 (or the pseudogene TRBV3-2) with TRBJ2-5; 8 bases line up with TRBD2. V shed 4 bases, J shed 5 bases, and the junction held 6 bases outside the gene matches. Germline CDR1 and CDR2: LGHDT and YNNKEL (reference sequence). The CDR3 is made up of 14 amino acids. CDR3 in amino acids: CASSPGTRGETQYF. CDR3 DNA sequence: TGTGCCAGCAGCCCCGGGACTAGGGGGGAGACCCAGTACTTC.

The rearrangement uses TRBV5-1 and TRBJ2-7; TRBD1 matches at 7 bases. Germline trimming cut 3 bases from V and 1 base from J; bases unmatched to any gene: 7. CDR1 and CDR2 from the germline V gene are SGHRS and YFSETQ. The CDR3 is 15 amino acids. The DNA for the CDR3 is TGCGCCAGCAGCTCCGGGACAGTGAGTTCCTACGAGCAGTACTTC. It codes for CASSSGTVSSYEQYF.

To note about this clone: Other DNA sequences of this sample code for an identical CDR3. The CDR3 region is CASRAGGSNEKLFF. CDR3 sequence (DNA): TGCGCCAGCAGGGCAGGGGGCTCTAATGAAAAACTGTTTTTT. The V gene is TRBV5-1, the J gene TRBJ1-4; 8 nucleotides line up with TRBD1. The germline V gene encodes CDR1 SGHRS and CDR2 YFSETQ. Losses at the gene ends were 5 bases for V and 3 bases for J; bases not matched to a gene: 3. This CDR3 is built from 14 residues.

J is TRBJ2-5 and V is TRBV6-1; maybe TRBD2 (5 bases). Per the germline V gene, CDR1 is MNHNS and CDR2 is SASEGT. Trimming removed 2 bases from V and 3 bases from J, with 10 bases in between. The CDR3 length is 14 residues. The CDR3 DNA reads TGTGCCAGCAGTGAACCCTTGGAGGAAGAGACCCAGTACTTC. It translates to CASSEPLEEETQYF.

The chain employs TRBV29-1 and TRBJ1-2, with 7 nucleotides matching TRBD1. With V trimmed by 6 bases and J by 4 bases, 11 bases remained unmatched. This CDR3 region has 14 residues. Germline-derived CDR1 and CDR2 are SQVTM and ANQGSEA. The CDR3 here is CSVTGTEGGYGYTF. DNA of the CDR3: TGCAGCGTGACAGGGACAGAGGGTGGCTATGGCTACACCTTC.

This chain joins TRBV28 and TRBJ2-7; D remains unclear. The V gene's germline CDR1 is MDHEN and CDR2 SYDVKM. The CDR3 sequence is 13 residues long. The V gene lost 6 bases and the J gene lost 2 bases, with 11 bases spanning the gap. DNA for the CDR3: TGTGCCAGCAGGCCCCCGACAACCTACGAGCAGTACTTC. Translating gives CASRPPTTYEQYF.